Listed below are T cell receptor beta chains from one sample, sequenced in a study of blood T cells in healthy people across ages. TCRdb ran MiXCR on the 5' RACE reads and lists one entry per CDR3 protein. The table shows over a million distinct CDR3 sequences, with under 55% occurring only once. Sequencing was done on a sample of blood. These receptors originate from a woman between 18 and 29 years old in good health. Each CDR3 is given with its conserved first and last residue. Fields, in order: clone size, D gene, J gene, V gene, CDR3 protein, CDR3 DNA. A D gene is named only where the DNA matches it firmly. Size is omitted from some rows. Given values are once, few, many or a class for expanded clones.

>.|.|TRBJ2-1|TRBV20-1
CSAARDFDYNEQFF
TGCAGTGCAGCCCGGGACTTCGATTACAATGAGCAGTTCTTC
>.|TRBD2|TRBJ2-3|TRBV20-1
CSASPPHSGLAIRDTQYF
TGCAGTGCTTCTCCCCCCCATTCGGGACTAGCGATACGAGATACGCAGTATTTT
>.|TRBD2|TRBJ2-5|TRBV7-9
CASSSLADLRETQYF
TGTGCCAGCAGCTCCCTAGCGGACCTCCGGGAGACCCAGTACTTC
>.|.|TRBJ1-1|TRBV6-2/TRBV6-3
CASSGHREDTEAFF
TGTGCCAGCAGTGGCCACAGGGAGGACACTGAAGCTTTCTTT
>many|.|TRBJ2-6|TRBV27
CASSLWGSGANVLTF
TGTGCCAGCAGTTTATGGGGCTCTGGGGCCAACGTCCTGACTTTC
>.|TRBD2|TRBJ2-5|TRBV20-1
CSSGGTSGLETQYF
TGCAGTTCAGGAGGCACTAGCGGGTTGGAGACCCAGTACTTC
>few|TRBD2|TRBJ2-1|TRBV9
CASSVAAGGPKEQFF
TGTGCCAGCAGCGTAGCGGCGGGAGGGCCAAAAGAGCAGTTCTTC
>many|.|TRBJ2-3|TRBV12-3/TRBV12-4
CASRRSGGSTDTQYF
TGTGCCAGCAGACGATCCGGTGGAAGCACAGATACGCAGTATTTT
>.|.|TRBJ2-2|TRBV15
CATSERTTGELFF
TGTGCCACCAGCGAAAGGACAACCGGGGAGCTGTTTTTT
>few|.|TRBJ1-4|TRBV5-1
CASSPVAGSNEKLFF
TGCGCCAGCAGTCCTGTCGCAGGGTCTAATGAAAAACTGTTTTTT
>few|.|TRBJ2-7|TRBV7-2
CASSASRAYEQYF
TGTGCCAGCAGCGCCTCCCGGGCCTACGAGCAGTACTTC
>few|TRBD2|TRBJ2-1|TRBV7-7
CASSKTSGDDEQFF
TGTGCTAGCAGCAAGACTAGCGGGGACGATGAGCAGTTCTTC
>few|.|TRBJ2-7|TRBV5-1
CASSPHSSLYEQYF
TGCGCCAGCAGCCCCCACTCCAGCCTCTACGAGCAGTACTTC
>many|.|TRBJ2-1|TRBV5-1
CASSLGRGSAYNEQFF
TGCGCCAGCAGCTTGGGCCGGGGATCGGCCTACAATGAGCAGTTCTTC
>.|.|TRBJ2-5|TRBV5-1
CVSSLGVGETQYF
TGCGTCAGCAGCTTGGGAGTCGGAGAGACCCAGTACTTC
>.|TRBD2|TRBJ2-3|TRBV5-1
CASRLGSGGPPTDTQYF
TGCGCCAGCAGATTGGGTAGCGGGGGGCCCCCCACAGATACGCAGTATTTT
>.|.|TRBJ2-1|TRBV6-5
CASSYSIEGEQFF
TGTGCCAGCAGTTACTCGATCGAGGGTGAGCAGTTCTTC
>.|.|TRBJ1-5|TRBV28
CASSDRIGNQPQHF
TGTGCCAGCAGCGACAGGATCGGGAATCAGCCCCAGCATTTT
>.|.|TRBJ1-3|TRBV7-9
CASSLAVSSGNTVYF
TGTGCCAGCAGCTTAGCAGTGAGCTCTGGAAACACCGTATATTTT
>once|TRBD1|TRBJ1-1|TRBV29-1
CSVGGGQSMNTEAFF
TGCAGCGTTGGGGGGGGACAGAGCATGAACACTGAAGCTTTCTTT
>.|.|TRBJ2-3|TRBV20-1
CSAEGTVHTDTQYF
TGCAGTGCTGAGGGGACGGTCCACACAGATACGCAGTATTTT
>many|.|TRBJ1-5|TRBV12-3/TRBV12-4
CASSRQSNQPQHF
TGTGCCAGCAGTCGACAGAGCAATCAGCCCCAGCATTTT
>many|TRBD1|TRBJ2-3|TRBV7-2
CASSLGGGADTQYF
TGTGCCAGCAGCTTAGGAGGGGGCGCGGATACGCAGTATTTT
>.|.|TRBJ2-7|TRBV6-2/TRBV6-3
CASSDRTPKQYF
TGTGCCAGCAGTGACAGAACTCCCAAGCAGTACTTC
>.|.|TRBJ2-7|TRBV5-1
CASRPEGTGAYNEQYF
TGCGCCAGCAGGCCCGAGGGGACGGGTGCCTACAATGAGCAGTACTTC
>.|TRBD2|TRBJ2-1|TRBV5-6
CASSFWLLGTSTDEQFF
TGTGCCAGCAGCTTCTGGTTACTCGGGACTAGCACGGATGAGCAGTTCTTC
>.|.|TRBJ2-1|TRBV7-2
CASDLVGGYNEQFF
TGTGCCAGCGACCTAGTTGGGGGTTACAATGAGCAGTTCTTC
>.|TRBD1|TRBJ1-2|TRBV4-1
CASSHPTGLDGYTF
TGCGCCAGCAGCCATCCGACAGGGCTCGATGGCTACACCTTC
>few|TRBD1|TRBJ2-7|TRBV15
CATSSRRTGDYEQYF
TGTGCCACCAGCTCCCGACGGACAGGGGACTACGAGCAGTACTTC
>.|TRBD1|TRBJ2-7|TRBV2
CASSVPGTGTDEQYF
TGTGCCAGCAGTGTTCCCGGGACAGGGACCGACGAGCAGTACTTC
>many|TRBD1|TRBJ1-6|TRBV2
CASHTLDRNSPLHF
TGTGCCAGCCATACCCTGGACAGGAATTCACCCCTCCACTTT
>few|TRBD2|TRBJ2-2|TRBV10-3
CATGLAEAVGTGELFF
TGTGCCACGGGACTAGCGGAGGCTGTGGGCACCGGGGAGCTGTTTTTT
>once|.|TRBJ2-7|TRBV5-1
CASSLSWDAYEQYF
TGCGCCAGCAGCTTGTCGTGGGACGCGTACGAGCAGTACTTC
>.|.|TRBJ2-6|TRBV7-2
CASSLHGRGANVLTF
TGTGCCAGCAGCTTACACGGCAGAGGGGCCAACGTCCTGACTTTC
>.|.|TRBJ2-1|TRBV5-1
CASSLSVAANEQFF
TGCGCCAGCAGCTTGTCGGTAGCTGCAAATGAGCAGTTCTTC
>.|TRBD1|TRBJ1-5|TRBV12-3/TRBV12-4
CASSLTTGYNQPQHF
TGTGCCAGCAGTCTAACGACAGGGTACAATCAGCCCCAGCATTTT
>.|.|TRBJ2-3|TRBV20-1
CSASLRASGTDTQYF
TGCAGTGCTAGCCTCCGGGCTAGCGGCACAGATACGCAGTATTTT
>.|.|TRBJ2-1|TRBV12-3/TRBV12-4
CASSLGPEYEQFF
TGTGCCAGCAGTCTTGGACCTGAATATGAGCAGTTCTTC
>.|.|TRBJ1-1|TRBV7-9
CASTSPRDPNTEAFF
TGTGCCAGCACGAGCCCGAGGGACCCGAACACTGAAGCTTTCTTT
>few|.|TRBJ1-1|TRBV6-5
CASRPGRITEAFF
TGTGCCAGCAGACCCGGACGTATCACTGAAGCTTTCTTT
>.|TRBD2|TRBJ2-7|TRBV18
CASSPGTTRETLYF
TGTGCCAGCTCACCGGGGACTACCCGCGAGACCCTGTACTTC
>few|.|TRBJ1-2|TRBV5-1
CASGLDSPNYGYTF
TGCGCCAGCGGACTGGACAGCCCTAACTATGGCTACACCTTC
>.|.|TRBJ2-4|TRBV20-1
CSAPENLINIQYF
TGCAGTGCTCCCGAGAATTTAATAAACATTCAGTACTTC